The 28 T cell receptor beta chains below come from one sample, sequenced in a study of preoperative IRX-2 immunotherapy in early breast cancer. Treatment described: preoperative locoregional IRX-2 cytokine immunotherapy. The table came from immunoSEQ multiplex PCR; TCRdb's copy has only in-frame clones and leaves some out. The sample comprises under 45,000 clones, about 95% of which are singletons, and around 1.7% rests with the top ten. The sequencing used tumor tissue, collected after IRX-2 immunotherapy. The origin of the receptors is a human donor with breast cancer.

The V call is TRBV9, the J call TRBJ2-3; 7 bases line up with TRBD2. The germline CDR1 and CDR2 sequences are SGDLS and YYNGEE. The CDR3 has 15 residues. J was trimmed by 8 bases and V by 1 base; bases with no gene match: 10. As DNA, the CDR3 is TGTGCCAGCAGCGTAAGGGACTACCCCTCGGGTACGCAGTATTTT. Protein: CASSVRDYPSGTQYF.

Concerning this clone: A read error may produce the germline difference seen at one junction end. The chain links TRBV10-3 to TRBJ2-7; 8 nucleotides line up with TRBD1. Per the germline V gene, CDR1 is ENHRY and CDR2 is SYGVKD. This CDR3 is built from 13 residues. The CDR3, as DNA: TGTGCCATCAGTGAATCTCTCAGGGGGCAGAATCACTTC. Translating gives CAISESLRGQNHF.

J is TRBJ2-1 and V is TRBV5-1, with 8 bases identical to TRBD2. The CDR3 has 14 residues. From germline, CDR1 is SGHRS and CDR2 YFSETQ. With 4 bases clipped from V and 3 bases from J, the junction kept 3 bases outside the gene matches. This chain's CDR3 is CASSPGTSYNEQFF. The CDR3 DNA is TGCGCCAGCAGCCCCGGGACTAGCTACAATGAGCAGTTCTTC.

This chain links TRBV15 with TRBJ2-7, with a tentative D call TRBD1 (6 bases). This CDR3 spans 15 amino acids. V was pared by 0 bases and J by 3 bases, with 12 bases between. Looked up from germline, CDR1 is LNHNV and CDR2 is YYDKDF (reference sequence). CDR3 coding DNA: TGTGCCACCAGCAGAGATTTTCGAGGGGGCTACGAGCAGTACTTC. Translating it yields CATSRDFRGGYEQYF.

This chain uses TRBV9 with TRBJ2-7; 12 bases agree with TRBD2. The CDR3 is 16 amino acids. The germline gives CDR1 SGDLS, CDR2 YYNGEE. Trimming removed 1 base from V and 3 bases from J; junction bases left unmatched: 5. The DNA of the CDR3 is TGTGCCAGCAGCGTACTCGGGACTAGCGGGTTCTACGAGCAGTACTTC. This gives the protein CASSVLGTSGFYEQYF.

This chain joins TRBV5-1 and TRBJ1-1; D is uncertain. The CDR3 is made up of 16 amino acids. Germline V gene sequence: CDR1 SGHRS, CDR2 YFSETQ. V lost 1 base to trimming and J lost 4 bases, with 17 bases between them. This CDR3 is CASSLFDASSGTEAFF. The CDR3 DNA reads as TGCGCCAGCAGCTTGTTCGACGCCTCCTCGGGCACTGAAGCTTTCTTT.

The V gene is TRBV13, the J gene TRBJ2-1; no clear D. This CDR3 spans 11 amino acids. CDR1 and CDR2 (germline): PRHDT, FYEKMQ (reference sequence). The ends were cut back, 0 bases at V and 9 bases at J, with 3 bases in the middle. CDR3 sequence reads: CASSLGGEQFF. The CDR3 DNA reads as TGTGCCAGCAGCTTAGGTGGTGAGCAGTTCTTC. The entire variable domain, with the rest obtained from reference TRBV13 and TRBJ2-1, is as follows: AAGVIQSPRHLIKEKRETATLKCYPIPRHDTVYWYQQGPGQDPQFLISFYEKMQSDKGSIPDRFSAQQFSDYHSELNMSSLELGDSALYFCASSLGGEQFFGPGTRLTVL.

This sequence joins TRBV4-2 and TRBJ2-3, with 13 bases lining up with TRBD2. With V trimmed by 3 bases and J by 3 bases, 6 bases remained unmatched. CDR1 and CDR2 from the germline V gene are LGHNA and YNFKEQ. The CDR3 sequence is 17 residues long. The CDR3 DNA reads as TGTGCCAGCAGCCAGGTTGGACTAGCGGGAGCGACAGATACGCAGTATTTT. This encodes CASSQVGLAGATDTQYF.

To note about this clone: Other nucleotide sequences from this sample produce the same CDR3. This chain joins TRBV10-3 and TRBJ2-7; D possibly corresponds to TRBD1 (7 bases). Germline lookup yields CDR1 ENHRY and CDR2 SYGVKD. Between the trimmed V and J ends, which lost 11 bases and 4 bases, there was a span of 27 bases. CDR3 length: 16 amino acids. As DNA, the CDR3 is TGTGCCTCAATGGGTGCTGCCGAGACAGGGAGGTACGAGCAGTACTTC. Protein product: CASMGAAETGRYEQYF.

The chain joins TRBV6-5 to TRBJ2-1; no reliable D call. The V gene's germline CDR1 is MNHEY and CDR2 SVGAGI. The CDR3 is made up of 16 amino acids. The ends were cut back, 4 bases at V and 10 bases at J, with 23 bases in the middle. CDR3 sequence: CASSSGPAWVKTEQFF. The CDR3 coding sequence is TGTGCCAGCAGTTCCGGACCCGCCTGGGTAAAAACGGAGCAGTTCTTC.

This CDR3 is CASRGLPKGYNEQFF. CDR3 nucleotides: TGTGCCAGTCGGGGACTACCGAAGGGCTACAATGAGCAGTTCTTC. V and J are TRBV19 and TRBJ2-1; 7 nucleotides agree with TRBD2. This CDR3 region has 15 residues. V trimming: 8 bases; J trimming: 3 bases; junction bases outside the gene matches: 10. Germline V gene data show CDR1 as LNHDA and CDR2 as SQIVND (reference sequence).

The chain links TRBV28 to TRBJ1-3; D unclear. The CDR3 totals 14 residues. Trimming removed 3 bases at V and 2 bases at J, with 8 bases between. Germline CDR1 MDHEN, CDR2 SYDVKM. CDR3 region: CASSFSGTGNTIYF. For the CDR3, the DNA is TGTGCCAGCAGTTTCTCCGGGACTGGAAACACCATATATTTT.

The rearrangement uses TRBV7-7 and TRBJ2-2, with 8 bases fitting TRBD1. The V gene end was trimmed by 6 bases and the J gene end by 2 bases; junction bases not matched to a gene: 5. Germline lookup yields CDR1 SSHAT and CDR2 FNYEAQ (reference sequence). The length of the CDR3 is 15 residues. The CDR3 sequence: CASSSGTGNTGELFF. CDR3 bases: TGTGCCAGCAGTTCCGGGACAGGAAACACCGGGGAGCTGTTTTTT.

V gene TRBV7-3 combines with J gene TRBJ2-1; D is unclear. V was pared by 0 bases and J by 4 bases, with 13 bases between. The CDR3 contains 16 residues. Looked up from germline, CDR1 is SGHTA and CDR2 is FQGTGA. CDR3 sequence: CASSLTLRFPYNEQFF. The CDR3 bases are TGTGCCAGCAGCTTAACCCTTAGATTTCCGTACAATGAGCAGTTCTTC. Based on the CDR3 plus reference TRBV7-3 and TRBJ2-1, the full variable domain is GAGVSQTPSNKVTEKGKYVELRCDPISGHTALYWYRQSLGQGPEFLIYFQGTGAADDSGLPNDRFFAVRPEGSVSTLKIQRTERGDSAVYLCASSLTLRFPYNEQFFGPGTRLTVL.

The chain employs TRBV11-2 and TRBJ1-4; no reliable D call. Per germline, CDR1 SGHAT and CDR2 FQNNGV. The ends were cut back, 1 base at V and 4 bases at J, with 7 bases in the middle. CDR3 size: 14 residues. CDR3 in amino acids: CASSLAAINEKLFF. CDR3 nucleotides: TGTGCCAGCAGCTTAGCGGCGATTAATGAAAAACTGTTTTTT.

The CDR3 protein is CATSRGVSGARAYGYTF. DNA for the CDR3: TGTGCCACCAGCAGAGGGGTGTCGGGGGCGAGGGCCTATGGCTACACCTTC. The chain combines TRBV15 with TRBJ1-2; TRBD1 is a possible D gene (6 bases). In germline, CDR1 is LNHNV, CDR2 YYDKDF (reference sequence). V shed 1 base and J shed 4 bases, with 19 bases lying between them. The CDR3 totals 17 residues.

The chain couples TRBV29-1 to TRBJ1-1, with a tentative D call TRBD1 (6 bases). V was trimmed by 4 bases and J by 5 bases, leaving 11 bases between them. The CDR3 loop spans 12 amino acids. Germline V lookup: CDR1 SQVTM, CDR2 ANQGSEA. Written as DNA, the CDR3 is TGCAGCGTTGTGGCAGGGGAGACTGAAGCTTTCTTT. Residues: CSVVAGETEAFF.

V usage is TRBV7-2 and J usage is TRBJ1-3; the match to TRBD1 covers 7 bases. The ends lost 3 bases at V and 0 bases at J; junction bases unmatched: 5. Germline V gene sequence: CDR1 SGHTA, CDR2 FQGNSA. The length of the CDR3 is 16 residues. The CDR3 DNA reads as TGTGCCAGCAGCTTCGAGGGGACAGTCTCTGGAAACACCATATATTTT. It translates to CASSFEGTVSGNTIYF.

This clone was found once. This chain connects TRBV6-5 to TRBJ1-2; TRBD1 is a possible D gene (6 bases). This CDR3 spans 12 amino acids. The germline gives CDR1 MNHEY, CDR2 SVGAGI. The V end was cut by 7 bases, the J end by 8 bases, with 14 bases between. CDR3 sequence: CASMNRVGGYTF. The CDR3 region has the DNA TGTGCCAGCATGAACAGGGTGGGCGGCTACACCTTC.

This chain uses TRBV10-3 with TRBJ1-1, with a possible D match to TRBD1 (6 bases). Germline V lookup: CDR1 ENHRY, CDR2 SYGVKD. The CDR3 loop spans 15 amino acids. V lost 4 bases and J lost 1, with 13 bases in between. CDR3 sequence: CAISGSPGANTEAFF. For the CDR3, the DNA is TGTGCCATCAGTGGGTCCCCAGGGGCGAACACTGAAGCTTTCTTT.

This chain links TRBV6-1 with TRBJ2-6; possible D gene TRBD1, 6 bases. The ends were cut back, 4 bases at V and 4 bases at J, with 11 bases in the middle. The CDR3 contains 15 residues. Germline CDR1 is MNHNS and CDR2 is SASEGT. In DNA, the CDR3 is TGTGCCAGCAGTGGGGCAGGGGCCGGGGCCAACGTCCTGACTTTC. Amino acid sequence: CASSGAGAGANVLTF.

The rearrangement links TRBV29-1 to TRBJ2-4; no clear D gene. The CDR3 sequence is 13 residues long. Germline V lookup: CDR1 SQVTM, CDR2 ANQGSEA. V lost 5 bases to trimming and J lost 0 bases, with 8 bases between them. This chain's CDR3 is CSVRQLAKNIQYF. CDR3 coding DNA: TGCAGCGTTCGTCAGTTAGCCAAAAACATTCAGTACTTC.

The V and J genes are TRBV4-1 and TRBJ2-7; D may correspond to TRBD1 or TRBD2 (5 bases each). The V gene lost 4 bases and the J gene lost 7 bases, with 17 bases spanning the gap. CDR1 is MGHRA, CDR2 YSYEKL, per germline. The CDR3 contains 14 residues. CDR3 bases: TGCGCCAGCAGCCTCACCGGCCTTTGGGGGGAGCAGTACTTC. It specifies CASSLTGLWGEQYF.

The chain recombines TRBV5-1 with TRBJ2-2; D is possibly TRBD1 (6 bases). Germline lookup yields CDR1 SGHRS and CDR2 YFSETQ. This CDR3 has 16 amino acids. Between the trimmed V and J ends, which lost 4 bases and 4 bases, there was a span of 17 bases. The CDR3 reads CASSPVARTATGELFF. CDR3 coding DNA: TGCGCCAGCAGCCCGGTGGCCCGGACAGCCACCGGGGAGCTGTTTTTT.

The chain employs TRBV6-5 and TRBJ2-7; D is undetermined. Germline CDR1 MNHEY, CDR2 SVGAGI. V was pared by 2 bases and J by 3 bases, with 11 bases between. CDR3 length: 14 residues. DNA for the CDR3: TGTGCCAGCAGTTACGCCTTGGGCGGCTACGAGCAGTACTTC. Translation gives CASSYALGGYEQYF.

The table lists this clone with a count of one. The V and J genes are TRBV30 and TRBJ2-7; 8 positions agree with TRBD1. V was clipped by 6 bases and J by 7 bases; unmatched bases: 8. The CDR3 totals 12 residues. Germline V lookup: CDR1 GTSNPN, CDR2 SVGIG (reference sequence). The CDR3 sequence is CACRSGGGEQYF. Here the CDR3 DNA reads TGTGCCTGCCGGTCAGGGGGCGGAGAGCAGTACTTC.

The chain joins TRBV6-1 to TRBJ1-5; 7 nucleotides agree with TRBD1. V lost 6 bases to trimming and J lost 0 bases; unmatched junction nucleotides: 5. Per the germline V gene, CDR1 is MNHNS and CDR2 is SASEGT. The CDR3 covers 15 residues. This CDR3 is CASRKQGYSNQPQHF. The CDR3 nucleotides are TGTGCCAGCAGGAAACAGGGGTATAGCAATCAGCCCCAGCATTTT.

V and J are TRBV5-8 and TRBJ1-2; TRBD1 matches at 9 bases. The CDR3 covers 16 residues. Per germline, CDR1 SGHTS and CDR2 YDEGEE. Trimming cost V 4 bases and J 3 bases; bases outside gene matches: 10. The CDR3, as DNA: TGTGCCAGCAGCCCTCTTGGACAGGGGCTTGACTATGGCTACACCTTC. It is translated as CASSPLGQGLDYGYTF.